This record covers a single T cell receptor beta chain. Its target is unknown. CDR1 and CDR2 from the germline V gene are LNHDA and SQIVND (reference sequence). The junction had 10 bases not matched to a gene; V was cut back by 8 bases and J by 7 bases. The CDR3 has 15 residues. TCRdb keeps only in-frame clones here, not all; method: immunoSEQ multiplex PCR. The sample includes about 120,000 clones, about 90% of them seen just once. The entry originates in a study of CD4+ T cells in melanoma. The study, taken as a whole, reports: A reported correlation linked neoantigen-specific CD4+ T cells to CD8+, macrophage and B cell function. Diverse differentiation states were reported for melanoma neoantigen-specific CD4+ T cells.

This clonotype originated in a human donor with melanoma. Source material: peripheral blood. This rearrangement joins TRBV19 to TRBJ2-2, with 10 bases matching TRBD2. The CDR3 DNA reads TGTGCCAGTCAAGTCCTAGCGGGAGTTGGCGGGGAGCTGTTTTTT. Protein sequence: CASQVLAGVGGELFF.